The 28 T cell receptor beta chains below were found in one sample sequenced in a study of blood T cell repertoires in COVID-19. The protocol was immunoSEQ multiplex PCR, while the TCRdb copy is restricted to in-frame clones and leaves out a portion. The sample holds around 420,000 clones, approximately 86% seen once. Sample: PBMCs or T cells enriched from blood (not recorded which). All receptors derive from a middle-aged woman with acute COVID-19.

CDR3 sequence (DNA): TGCAGTGCTAGTCCGTCTGGAGACAACTATGGCTACACCTTC. The encoded protein is CSASPSGDNYGYTF. The V and J genes are TRBV20-1 and TRBJ1-2; D remains ambiguous. V shed 3 bases and J shed 2 bases, with 13 bases lying between them. This CDR3 comprises 14 residues. The germline gives CDR1 DFQATT, CDR2 SNEGSKA (reference sequence).

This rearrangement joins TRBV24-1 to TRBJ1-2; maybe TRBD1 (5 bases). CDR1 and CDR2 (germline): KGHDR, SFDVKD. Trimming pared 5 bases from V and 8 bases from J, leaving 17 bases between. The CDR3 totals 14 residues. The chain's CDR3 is CATSAYQGKEGYTF. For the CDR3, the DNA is TGTGCCACCAGTGCCTACCAGGGTAAGGAAGGCTACACCTTC.

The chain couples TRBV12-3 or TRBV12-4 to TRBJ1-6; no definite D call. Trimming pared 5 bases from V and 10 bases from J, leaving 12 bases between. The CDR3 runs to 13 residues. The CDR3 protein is CASSARLRSPLHF. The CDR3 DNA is TGTGCCAGCAGTGCCCGTCTACGATCACCCCTCCACTTT.

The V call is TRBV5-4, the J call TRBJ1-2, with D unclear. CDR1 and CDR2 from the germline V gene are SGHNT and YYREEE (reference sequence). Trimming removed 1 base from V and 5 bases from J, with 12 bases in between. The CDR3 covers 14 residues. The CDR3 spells CASSLIGEGYGYTF. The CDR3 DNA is TGTGCCAGCAGCTTGATCGGGGAAGGGTATGGCTACACCTTC. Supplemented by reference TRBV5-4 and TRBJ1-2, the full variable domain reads ETGVTQSPTHLIKTRGQQVTLRCSSQSGHNTVSWYQQALGQGPQFIFQYYREEENGRGNFPPRFSGLQFPNYSSELNVNALELDDSALYLCASSLIGEGYGYTFGSGTRLTVV.

CDR3 sequence reads: CASSEIGYGYTF. CDR3 DNA: TGTGCCAGCAGTGAAATCGGCTATGGCTACACCTTC. This sequence joins TRBV6-1 and TRBJ1-2; D ambiguous. Germline lookup yields CDR1 MNHNS and CDR2 SASEGT. V lost 2 bases and J 4 bases, leaving 5 bases between the germline ends. The CDR3 spans 12 residues.

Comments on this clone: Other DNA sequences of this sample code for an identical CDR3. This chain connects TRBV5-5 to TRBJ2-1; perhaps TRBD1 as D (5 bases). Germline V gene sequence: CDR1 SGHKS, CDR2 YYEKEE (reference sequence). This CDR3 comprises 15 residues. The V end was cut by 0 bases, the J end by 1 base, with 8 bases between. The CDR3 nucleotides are TGTGCCAGCAGCTTGGGTGCAGGGTCCTACAATGAGCAGTTCTTC. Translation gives CASSLGAGSYNEQFF.

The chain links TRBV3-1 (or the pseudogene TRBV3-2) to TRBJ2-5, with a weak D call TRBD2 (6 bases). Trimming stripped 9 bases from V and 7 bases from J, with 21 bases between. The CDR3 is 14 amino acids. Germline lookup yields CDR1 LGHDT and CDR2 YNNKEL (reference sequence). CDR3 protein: CASNSLAREGTQYF. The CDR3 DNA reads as TGTGCCAGTAATTCTCTAGCGAGGGAAGGGACCCAGTACTTC.

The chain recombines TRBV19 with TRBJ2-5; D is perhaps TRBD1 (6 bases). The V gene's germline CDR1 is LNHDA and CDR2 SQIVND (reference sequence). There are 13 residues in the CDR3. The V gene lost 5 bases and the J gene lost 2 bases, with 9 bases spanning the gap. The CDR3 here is CASSPQGQETQYF. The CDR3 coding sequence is TGTGCCAGTAGTCCACAGGGTCAAGAGACCCAGTACTTC.

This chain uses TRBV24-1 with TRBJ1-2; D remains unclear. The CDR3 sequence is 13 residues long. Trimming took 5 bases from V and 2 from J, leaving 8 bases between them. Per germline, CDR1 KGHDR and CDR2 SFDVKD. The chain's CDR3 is CATSAIRNYGYTF. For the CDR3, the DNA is TGTGCCACCAGTGCTATTCGGAACTATGGCTACACCTTC.

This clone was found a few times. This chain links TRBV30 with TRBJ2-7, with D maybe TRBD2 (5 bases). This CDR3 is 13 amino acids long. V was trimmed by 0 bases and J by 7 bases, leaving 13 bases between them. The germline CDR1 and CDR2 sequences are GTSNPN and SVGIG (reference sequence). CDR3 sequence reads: CAWSVHGRGEQYF. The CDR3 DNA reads TGTGCCTGGAGTGTACACGGCCGAGGGGAGCAGTACTTC.

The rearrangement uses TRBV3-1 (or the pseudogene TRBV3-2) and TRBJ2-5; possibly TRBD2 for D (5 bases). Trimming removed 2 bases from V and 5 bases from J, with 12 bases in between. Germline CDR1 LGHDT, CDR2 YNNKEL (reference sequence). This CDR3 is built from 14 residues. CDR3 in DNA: TGTGCCAGCAGCCAACGTCGGGGTCGGGAGACCCAGTACTTC. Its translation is CASSQRRGRETQYF.

The CDR3 sequence is CASSGIGVIDSPLHF. CDR3 DNA sequence: TGTGCCAGCAGCGGGATTGGAGTCATTGATTCACCCCTCCACTTT. The chain combines TRBV9 with TRBJ1-6; D call uncertain. The CDR3 is made up of 15 amino acids. V lost 3 bases and J 8 bases, leaving 15 bases between the germline ends. Germline V gives CDR1 SGDLS, CDR2 YYNGEE.

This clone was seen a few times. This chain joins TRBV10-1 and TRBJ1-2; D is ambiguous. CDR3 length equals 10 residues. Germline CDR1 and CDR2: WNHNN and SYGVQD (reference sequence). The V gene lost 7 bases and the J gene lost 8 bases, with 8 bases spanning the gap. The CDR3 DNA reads TGCGCCAGCACCACGGGGGGCTACACCTTC. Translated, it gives CASTTGGYTF.

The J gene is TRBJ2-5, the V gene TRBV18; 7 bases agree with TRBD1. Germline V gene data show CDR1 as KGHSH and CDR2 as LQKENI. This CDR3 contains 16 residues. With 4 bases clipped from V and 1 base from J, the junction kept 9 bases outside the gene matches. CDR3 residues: CASSRRDSSLQETQYF. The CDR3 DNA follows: TGTGCCAGCTCACGCCGGGACAGTAGCCTCCAAGAGACCCAGTACTTC.

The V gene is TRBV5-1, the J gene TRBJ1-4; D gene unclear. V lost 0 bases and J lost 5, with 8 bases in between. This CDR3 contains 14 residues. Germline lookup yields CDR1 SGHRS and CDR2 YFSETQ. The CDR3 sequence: CASSLVGGNEKLFF. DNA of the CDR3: TGCGCCAGCAGCTTGGTAGGAGGGAATGAAAAACTGTTTTTT.

Here the CDR3 reads CASSLRDRDEQYF. CDR3 sequence (DNA): TGCGCCAGCAGCCTAAGAGACAGGGACGAGCAGTACTTC. The chain carries TRBV5-1 and TRBJ2-7, with TRBD1 identical over 7 bases. V was clipped by 4 bases and J by 5 bases; unmatched bases: 6. Germline CDR1 SGHRS, CDR2 YFSETQ. The CDR3 is 13 residues long. The variable domain in full, completed from reference TRBV5-1 and TRBJ2-7, reads KAGVTQTPRYLIKTRGQQVTLSCSPISGHRSVSWYQQTPGQGLQFLFEYFSETQRNKGNFPGRFSGRQFSNSRSEMNVSTLELGDSALYLCASSLRDRDEQYFGPGTRLTVT.

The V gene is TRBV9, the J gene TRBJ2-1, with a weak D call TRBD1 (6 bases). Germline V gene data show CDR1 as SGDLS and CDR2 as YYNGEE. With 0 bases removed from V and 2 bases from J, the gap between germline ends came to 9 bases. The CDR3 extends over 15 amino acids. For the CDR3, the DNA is TGTGCCAGCAGCGTAGATGGGGACACCTACAATGAGCAGTTCTTC. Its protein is CASSVDGDTYNEQFF.

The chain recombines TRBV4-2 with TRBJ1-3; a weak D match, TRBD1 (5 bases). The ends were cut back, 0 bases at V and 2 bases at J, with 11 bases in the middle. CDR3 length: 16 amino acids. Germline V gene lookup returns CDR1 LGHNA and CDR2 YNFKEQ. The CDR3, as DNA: TGTGCCAGCAGCCAAGAAACAGGTGCAACTGGAAACACCATATATTTT. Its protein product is CASSQETGATGNTIYF.

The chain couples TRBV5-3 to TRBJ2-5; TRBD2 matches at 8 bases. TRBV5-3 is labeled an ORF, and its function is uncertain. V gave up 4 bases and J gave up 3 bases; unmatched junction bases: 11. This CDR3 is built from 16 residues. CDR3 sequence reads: CARSPRAGGQKETQYF. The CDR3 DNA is TGTGCCAGAAGCCCACGGGCGGGGGGTCAAAAAGAGACCCAGTACTTC.

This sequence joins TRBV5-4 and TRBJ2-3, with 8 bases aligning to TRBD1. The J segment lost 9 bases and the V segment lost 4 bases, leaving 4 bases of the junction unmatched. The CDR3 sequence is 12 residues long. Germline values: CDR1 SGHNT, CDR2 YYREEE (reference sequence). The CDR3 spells CASSIGQGTQYF. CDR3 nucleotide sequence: TGTGCCAGCAGCATAGGACAGGGCACGCAGTATTTT. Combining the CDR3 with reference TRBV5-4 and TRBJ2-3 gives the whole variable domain ETGVTQSPTHLIKTRGQQVTLRCSSQSGHNTVSWYQQALGQGPQFIFQYYREEENGRGNFPPRFSGLQFPNYSSELNVNALELDDSALYLCASSIGQGTQYFGPGTRLTVL.

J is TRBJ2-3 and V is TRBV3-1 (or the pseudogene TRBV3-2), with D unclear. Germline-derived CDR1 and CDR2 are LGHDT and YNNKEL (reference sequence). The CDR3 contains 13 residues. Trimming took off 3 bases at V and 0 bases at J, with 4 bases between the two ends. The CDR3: CASSHTSTDTQYF. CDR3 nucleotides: TGTGCCAGCAGCCATACTAGCACAGATACGCAGTATTTT.

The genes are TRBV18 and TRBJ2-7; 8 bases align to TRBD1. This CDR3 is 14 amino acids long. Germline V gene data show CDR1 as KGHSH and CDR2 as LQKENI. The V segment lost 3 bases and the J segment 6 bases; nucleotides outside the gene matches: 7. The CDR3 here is CASSPPGQVGEQYF. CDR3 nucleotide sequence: TGTGCCAGCTCACCCCCGGGACAGGTGGGCGAGCAGTACTTC.

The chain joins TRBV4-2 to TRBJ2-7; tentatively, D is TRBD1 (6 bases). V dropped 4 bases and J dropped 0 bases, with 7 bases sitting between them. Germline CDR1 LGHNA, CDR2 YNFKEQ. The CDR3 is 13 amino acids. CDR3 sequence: CASSPQGSYEQYF. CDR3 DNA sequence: TGTGCCAGCAGCCCACAGGGCTCCTACGAGCAGTACTTC.

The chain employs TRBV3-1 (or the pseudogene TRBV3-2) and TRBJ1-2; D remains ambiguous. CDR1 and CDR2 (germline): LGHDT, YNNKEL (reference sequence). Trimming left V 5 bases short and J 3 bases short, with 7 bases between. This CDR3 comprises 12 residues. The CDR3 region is CASSNRDYGYTF. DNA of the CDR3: TGTGCCAGCAGCAACCGGGACTATGGCTACACCTTC.

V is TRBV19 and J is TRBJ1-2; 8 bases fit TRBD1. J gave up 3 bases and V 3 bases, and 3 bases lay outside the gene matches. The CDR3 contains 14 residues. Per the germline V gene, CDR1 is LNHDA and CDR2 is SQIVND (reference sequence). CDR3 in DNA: TGTGCCAGTAGTATGGCGGACAGGGACTATGGCTACACCTTC. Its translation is CASSMADRDYGYTF. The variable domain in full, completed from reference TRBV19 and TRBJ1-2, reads DGGITQSPKYLFRKEGQNVTLSCEQNLNHDAMYWYRQDPGQGLRLIYYSQIVNDFQKGDIAEGYSVSREKKESFPLTVTSAQKNPTAFYLCASSMADRDYGYTFGSGTRLTVV.

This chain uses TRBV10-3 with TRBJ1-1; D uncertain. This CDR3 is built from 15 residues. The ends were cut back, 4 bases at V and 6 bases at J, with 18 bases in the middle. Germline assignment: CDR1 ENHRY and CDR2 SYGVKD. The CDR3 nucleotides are TGTGCCATCAGTGCCCAACCACTATTGGCGGCTGAAGCTTTCTTT. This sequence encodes CAISAQPLLAAEAFF.

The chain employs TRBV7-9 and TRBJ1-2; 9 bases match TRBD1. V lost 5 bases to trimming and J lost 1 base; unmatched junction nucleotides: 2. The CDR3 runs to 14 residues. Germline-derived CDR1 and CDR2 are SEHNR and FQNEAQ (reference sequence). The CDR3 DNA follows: TGTGCCAGCAGCCCGGACAGGGGTAACTATGGCTACACCTTC. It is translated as CASSPDRGNYGYTF.

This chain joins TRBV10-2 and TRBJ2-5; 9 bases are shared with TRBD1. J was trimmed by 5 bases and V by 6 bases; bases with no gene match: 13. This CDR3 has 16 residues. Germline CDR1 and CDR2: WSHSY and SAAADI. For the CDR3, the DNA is TGCGCCAGCAGATCTTTATGGACAGGGGATGGGGAGACCCAGTACTTC. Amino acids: CASRSLWTGDGETQYF.